The 3 T cell receptor beta chains given below trace back to one sample, sequenced in a study of radiotherapy plus CTLA-4 blockade in lung cancer. Libraries were prepared by immunoSEQ multiplex PCR; TCRdb keeps only in-frame clonotypes and omits some of them. The sample holds about 110,000 clones; roughly 80% are singletons and the top ten take about 3.3%. The sequences come from peripheral blood, collected from a patient treated with radiotherapy plus ipilimumab. These receptors were taken from a human donor with non-small cell lung cancer that progressed on radiotherapy plus ipilimumab. Some clones in this sample may be carry-over from other donors' samples.

The J gene is TRBJ2-3, the V gene TRBV18; D gene uncertain. The V end lost 2 bases, the J end lost 5 bases, and 2 bases lay between the germline ends. CDR3 length: 11 residues. Germline lookup yields CDR1 KGHSH and CDR2 LQKENI. CDR3 in DNA: TGTGCCAGCTCACCAATAGATACGCAGTATTTT. This encodes CASSPIDTQYF.

The chain combines TRBV5-6 with TRBJ2-7, with D possibly TRBD1 on 6 matching bases. V lost 6 bases, J lost 2 bases, and 9 bases lay in between. The CDR3 totals 12 residues. Germline loops: CDR1 SGHDT, CDR2 YYEEEE. CDR3 sequence (DNA): TGTGCCAGCAACCAGGGGACCTACGAGCAGTACTTC. It encodes CASNQGTYEQYF.

The chain has TRBV14 and TRBJ1-1; TRBD1 is a possible D gene (5 bases). Germline V gives CDR1 SGHDN, CDR2 FVKESK. The V gene lost 0 bases and the J gene lost 0 bases, with 11 bases spanning the gap. CDR3 length equals 16 residues. The CDR3 loop reads CASSQDLGQVNTEAFF. The CDR3 DNA follows: TGTGCCAGCAGCCAAGATTTGGGGCAGGTGAACACTGAAGCTTTCTTT.